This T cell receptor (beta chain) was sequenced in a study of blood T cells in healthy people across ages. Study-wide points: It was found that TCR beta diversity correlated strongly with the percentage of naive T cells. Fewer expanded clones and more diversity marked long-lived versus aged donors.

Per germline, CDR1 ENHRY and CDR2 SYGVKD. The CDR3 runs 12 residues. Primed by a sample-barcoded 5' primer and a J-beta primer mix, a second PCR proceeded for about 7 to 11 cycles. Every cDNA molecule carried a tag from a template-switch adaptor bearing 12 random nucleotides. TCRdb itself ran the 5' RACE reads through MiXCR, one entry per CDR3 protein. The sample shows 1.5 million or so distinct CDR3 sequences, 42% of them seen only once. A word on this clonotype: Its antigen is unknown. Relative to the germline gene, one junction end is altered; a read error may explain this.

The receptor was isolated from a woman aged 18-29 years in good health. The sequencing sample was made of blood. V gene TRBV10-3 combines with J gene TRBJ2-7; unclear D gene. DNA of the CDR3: TGTGCCATTAGTGGCCCTACCTACGTGCAGTACTTC. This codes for CAISGPTYVQYF.